This T cell receptor beta chain was identified during a study of T cell clones after liver transplantation. As for the study in general: TCRbeta sequencing after a pre-transplant mixed lymphocyte reaction identified graft-donor-reactive clones, later tracked in post-transplant blood. Samples came pre-transplant, pre-randomization before withdrawal, and post-randomization after withdrawal ended.

Per germline, CDR1 SGHTA and CDR2 FQGTGA. Trimming took 8 bases from V and 0 from J, leaving 8 bases between them. The CDR3 runs to 13 residues. Sequenced by immunoSEQ multiplex PCR; TCRdb stores in-frame clones only, minus some. The table records more than 95,000 clones, 82% of them present only once. Overall study results and limits: A significant post-transplant drop in circulating graft-donor-reactive CD4 TCRbeta sequences occurred in most of the 8 subjects.

This clone has just a few counts. What it binds is not known. This receptor was identified in a human donor who received a liver transplant. The chain is built from TRBV7-3 and TRBJ2-1; no clear D. The starting material was CD4+ T cells from blood, obtained before liver transplant. The CDR3 is CASSSDSYNEQFF. CDR3 nucleotide sequence: TGTGCCAGCTCGAGCGACTCCTACAATGAGCAGTTCTTC.